The 14 T cell receptor beta chains below all came from one sample that was sequenced in a study of OX40 agonist ivuxolimab in advanced cancers. Repertoires were generated with immunoSEQ multiplex PCR, while TCRdb's copy carries only in-frame clones and drops some. The table lists under 90,000 clones, around nine tenths of them singletons. This material consisted of CD4+ or CD8+ T cells sorted from blood, taken in a trial of the OX40 agonist ivuxolimab. The receptor set was obtained from an adult with an advanced solid tumor such as melanoma, head and neck, liver or kidney cancer.

The chain joins TRBV15 to TRBJ1-3; D not certain. Germline values: CDR1 LNHNV, CDR2 YYDKDF (reference sequence). This CDR3 is 15 amino acids long. Trimming left V 0 bases short and J 2 bases short, with 8 bases between. Here the CDR3 DNA reads TGTGCCACCAGCAGAGATCAGACCCCTGGAAACACCATATATTTT. Its translation: CATSRDQTPGNTIYF.

V is TRBV28 and J is TRBJ2-3; D gene unclear. V was trimmed by 5 bases and J by 7 bases, leaving 16 bases between them. Germline lookup yields CDR1 MDHEN and CDR2 SYDVKM. The CDR3 has 14 residues. The CDR3 DNA is TGTGCCAGCAGTGTACCCCCCCCGTATAATACGCAGTATTTT. Translating gives CASSVPPPYNTQYF.

V gene TRBV5-5 combines with J gene TRBJ1-2; no firm D call. V was cut by 5 bases and J by 4 bases, with 21 bases left in between. The length of the CDR3 is 16 residues. Germline V CDR1 and CDR2: SGHKS, YYEKEE (reference sequence). The CDR3 nucleotides are TGTGCCAGCAGAGCTTCCCCTGGCCAGGAAGGCTATGGCTACACCTTC. It yields the protein CASRASPGQEGYGYTF. The complete variable domain, with remaining parts taken from reference TRBV5-5 and TRBJ1-2, reads DAGVTQSPTHLIKTRGQQVTLRCSPISGHKSVSWYQQVLGQGPQFIFQYYEKEERGRGNFPDRFSARQFPNYSSELNVNALLLGDSALYLCASRASPGQEGYGYTFGSGTRLTVV.

The V and J genes are TRBV7-8 and TRBJ1-1, with TRBD1 identical over 7 bases. Trimming took 2 bases from V and 0 from J; bases not matched to a gene: 6. The V gene's germline CDR1 is SGHVS and CDR2 FQNEAQ. The CDR3 extends over 16 amino acids. CDR3 region: CASSLRQGSMNTEAFF. For the CDR3, the DNA is TGTGCCAGCAGCTTACGACAGGGCTCTATGAACACTGAAGCTTTCTTT.

The chain recombines TRBV11-2 with TRBJ1-1; D might be TRBD1 (5 bases). The germline V gene encodes CDR1 SGHAT and CDR2 FQNNGV. Between the trimmed V and J ends, which lost 4 bases and 5 bases, there was a span of 11 bases. CDR3 size: 13 residues. DNA for the CDR3: TGTGCCAGCAGCTCAATCCGACAGACTGAAGCTTTCTTT. As protein: CASSSIRQTEAFF. Drawing the rest from reference TRBV11-2 and TRBJ1-1, the complete variable domain is EAGVAQSPRYKIIEKRQSVAFWCNPISGHATLYWYQQILGQGPKLLIQFQNNGVVDDSQLPKDRFSAERLKGVDSTLKIQPAKLEDSAVYLCASSSIRQTEAFFGQGTRLTVV.

The chain carries TRBV29-1 and TRBJ1-1, with D perhaps matching TRBD1 (5 bases). The CDR3 contains 14 residues. Germline assignment: CDR1 SQVTM and CDR2 ANQGSEA. The V and J ends lost 7 bases and 1 base respectively, with 16 bases between them. CDR3 sequence reads: CSAQIGASNTEAFF. As DNA, the CDR3 is TGCAGCGCCCAAATTGGGGCCTCGAACACTGAAGCTTTCTTT.

This chain links TRBV5-4 with TRBJ2-5; unclear D gene. V gave up 1 base and J gave up 10 bases, with 11 bases separating them. Germline lookup yields CDR1 SGHNT and CDR2 YYREEE (reference sequence). The CDR3 is 12 residues long. CDR3 region: CASSLSRRGQYF. CDR3 DNA: TGTGCCAGCAGCTTGAGCAGAAGAGGCCAGTACTTC.

This sequence joins TRBV5-1 and TRBJ2-1; 10 bases match TRBD1. This CDR3 spans 16 amino acids. From germline, CDR1 is SGHRS and CDR2 YFSETQ. J lost 0 bases, V lost 0 bases, and 0 bases had no gene match. This CDR3 reads CASSLGQGASYNEQFF. The CDR3 DNA reads as TGCGCCAGCAGCTTGGGACAGGGGGCCTCCTACAATGAGCAGTTCTTC.

The sample holds a few counts of this clone. V usage is TRBV18 and J usage is TRBJ1-5, with 9 bases matching TRBD1. The V and J ends lost 2 bases and 6 bases, in that order; junction bases with no gene match: 2. In germline, CDR1 is KGHSH, CDR2 LQKENI. The CDR3 length is 14 residues. CDR3 nucleotides: TGTGCCAGCTCACCAGGACAGGGGTCTCAGCCCCAGCATTTT. This gives the protein CASSPGQGSQPQHF.

The chain has TRBV18 and TRBJ1-4, with D hard to call. Germline CDR1 reads KGHSH; CDR2 reads LQKENI. The CDR3 runs 14 residues. With 6 bases removed from V and 6 bases from J, the gap between germline ends came to 14 bases. As DNA, the CDR3 is TGTGCCAGCTCCCCCGATTGGGGTCATGAAAAACTGTTTTTT. Residues: CASSPDWGHEKLFF.

The chain is built from TRBV7-9 and TRBJ1-1; D is uncertain. V shed 10 bases and J shed 0 bases, with 15 bases lying between them. The germline gives CDR1 SEHNR, CDR2 FQNEAQ (reference sequence). The CDR3 loop spans 14 amino acids. The CDR3 DNA sequence: TGTGCCACTCACTCAGAGGGTATGAACACTGAAGCTTTCTTT. This sequence encodes CATHSEGMNTEAFF.

The chain couples TRBV5-6 to TRBJ1-1; D is ambiguous. The CDR3 loop spans 14 amino acids. The V gene lost 4 bases and the J gene lost 0 bases, with 10 bases spanning the gap. Germline V lookup: CDR1 SGHDT, CDR2 YYEEEE. The CDR3 DNA is TGTGCCAGCAGCCGGGGTCTCATGAACACTGAAGCTTTCTTT. Residues: CASSRGLMNTEAFF.

The chain employs TRBV20-1 and TRBJ1-2; TRBD1 is a possible D gene (5 bases). The V gene lost 4 bases and the J gene lost 7 bases, with 10 bases spanning the gap. The CDR3 totals 11 residues. Germline V gene data show CDR1 as DFQATT and CDR2 as SNEGSKA (reference sequence). DNA for the CDR3: TGCAGTGCTAACCGCCAGGGTGGCTACACCTTC. Residues: CSANRQGGYTF.

The chain has TRBV7-9 and TRBJ2-5, with D unresolved. V was clipped by 0 bases and J by 4 bases, with 15 bases between them. The V gene's germline CDR1 is SEHNR and CDR2 FQNEAQ (reference sequence). CDR3 length: 16 residues. The CDR3 sequence: CASSLAVGRAIETQYF. For the CDR3, the DNA is TGTGCCAGCAGCTTAGCAGTTGGGCGAGCAATAGAGACCCAGTACTTC.